The source of this T cell receptor (beta chain) is a study of T cell repertoires in cytomegalovirus infection. Study information: Selected CMV epitopes included recently identified HLA-C-restricted ones as well as well-studied HLA-B-restricted ones. Through public TCR beta signatures, both CMV infection and matching HLA type were indicated. General study findings and limits: Accumulated public TCR beta family frequency recognized individuals carrying CMV together with the relevant HLA. Ex vivo, HLA-C-restricted CMV-specific TCR beta clonotypes prevailed over the rest of the response.

TCRdb fed the reads into MiXCR, producing one record per CDR3 protein. The sample contains more than 250,000 distinct CDR3 sequences, about 25% of which appear only once. This clonotype turned up a few times. Its matching antigen is unknown. The receptor was derived from a human donor in good health (CMV status not recorded). Some clones in this sample may be carry-over from other donors' samples. This sample comprised cultured PBMCs, obtained from culture after CMV antigen stimulation.

The CDR3: CASRESMADNEQFF. CDR3 coding DNA: TGTGCCAGCAGGGAGAGCATGGCCGACAATGAGCAGTTCTTC. The chain joins TRBV12-3 or TRBV12-4 to TRBJ2-1; unclear D gene. Trimming removed 6 bases at V and 5 bases at J, with 14 bases between. The CDR3 runs to 14 residues.